The entry below gives a single T cell receptor (beta chain) sequence along with its context. Its antigen is not yet known. Base qualities are not at hand, and no much larger clone is one base apart. This sample was included in a study of prognosis after radiotherapy for stage I lung cancer (dated by TCRdb to about 2021). The study in broad terms: Between early 2018 and January 2019, about 20 patients with stage I NSCLC were enrolled in Nanjing, China. For each of the 20 or so patients, one blood sample was taken before SBRT and one after, so the study sequenced around 40 samples in total. This study profiled peripheral blood TCR beta repertoires from stage I NSCLC patients before and after stereotactic body radiotherapy and linked the repertoires to distant failure. There were roughly 15 patients with newly diagnosed primary stage I lung tumors and five patients with oligometastatic NSCLC after surgical resection of the primary tumor. On tumor histology, roughly 12 patients had adenocarcinoma and more than 5 had squamous cell carcinoma. Every patient was regarded as medically inoperable, because of comorbidities in about a dozen cases and refusal of surgery in six to eight cases. The cohort included under 15 men and over 5 women, with a median age of approximately 75 years and a range of about 50 to 90 years. Image-guided IMRT or VMAT was used to deliver SBRT in 3 to 5 fractions at a biologically effective dose of at least 100 Gy. Distant metastases were developed by four of the 19 patients after SBRT, at a median of around seven months, whereas no significant progression was observed in the other 15 patients. Concurrent therapy was not administered to any patient alongside SBRT. General study outcomes and caveats: All reported P values were unadjusted for multiple comparisons. No determination of tumor specificity was made for expanded TCR clones. TRBV and TRBJ usage frequencies reportedly varied with metastasis status, involving two V genes at baseline and nine V and two J genes after SBRT. After SBRT, the number of unique TCR clones decreased (median about 9,900 before versus 6,000 to 7,500 after; Wilcoxon paired P=0.011). Post-SBRT Shannon entropy and its change from baseline were lower in patients who developed distant metastases; baseline Shannon entropy was not associated with metastases. The study was limited by the small cohort and short follow-up, and independent validation of the study findings is required.

Two rounds of multiplex PCR on genomic DNA were used to amplify the TCR beta CDR3 region. The first PCR round used primers specific to each TRBV and TRBJ gene, with sequences filed in Chinese patent CN105087789A. Universal primers were used in the second round of PCR. The Roche High Pure PCR Template Preparation Kit was used to extract genomic DNA from frozen PBMCs. An Illumina HiSeq 3000 was used to sequence the libraries paired-end with 151 bp reads. Per the source publication's procedure: Raw reads lacking the multiplex PCR primer sequences were removed with CutAdapt. Using PEAR, the high-quality paired reads were merged into contigs. TRB V, D and J gene segments were assigned to each contig with MiXCR by alignment to reference sequences. CDR3 sequences were clustered by base quality and sequence similarity to remove sequencing errors. Shannon entropy, normalized by the natural log of the productive TCR sequence number, served as the measure of diversity. To get clonality, Shannon entropy was divided by the natural log of the number of unique clonotypes, and that result was subtracted from one. The Youden index of ROC curves was used to select progression-free survival cut-offs for repertoire metrics, and analyses were performed in R 3.5.3. The raw public data were reprocessed by TCRdb itself: fastp quality trimming at Q25, MiXCR clonotype calling, in-frame beta chains only. Each CDR3 protein appears once, grouped with its most common genes and DNA. The V and J calls and clone size are TCRdb's, not the authors'. The sample records around 28,000 distinct CDR3 sequences, around 48% of which are singletons. About 15% of the sample belongs to the ten largest clones.

All patients had node-negative disease on CT and PET/CT, and none had a history of other malignancies or prior chemotherapy or radiotherapy. At each of the two time points, 6 to 7.5 milliliters of peripheral venous blood were collected into EDTA tubes. Ficoll-Paque Plus density-gradient centrifugation was used to isolate PBMCs. Right after collection, samples were placed at -80 degrees C and kept there until analysis. Including the terminal cysteine and phenylalanine, the CDR3 comprises 15 residues. The read is trimmed to its CDR3 DNA, 45 bases read in frame from base 1. V drops 1 base and J drops 4 bases, leaving 10 bases in between. Sequences SGHNT (CDR1) and YENEEA (CDR2) are obtained from the germline V gene.

The sequence was obtained from a donor of 50 years or more with non-small cell lung cancer. Rearrangement joined TRBV11-3 to TRBJ2-2, with an unclear D gene assignment. Sequenced here: PBMCs, sampled before or after stereotactic body radiation therapy (not recorded which). CDR3 sequence: CASSLGQLLTGELFF. In nucleotides, the sequence is TGTGCCAGCAGCTTAGGGCAGCTTCTCACCGGGGAGCTGTTTTTT.